The 13 T cell receptor beta chains listed next were all sequenced from one sample in a study of Ad26.COV2.S vaccination and SARS-CoV-2 variants. As for treatment: 19 received Ad26.COV2.S at low or high dose, single or two shots; about 5 received placebo; per-sample allocation not given. Vaccine and placebo recipients were sampled on day 63 after the first injection. The table came from immunoSEQ multiplex PCR; TCRdb's copy has only in-frame clones and leaves some out. The sample shows 510,000 or so clones, around nine tenths of them seen only once. The specimen comprised peripheral blood, sampled in a trial of Ad26.COV2.S vaccine versus placebo. The receptor set was obtained from a person aged 18 to 59 who received the Ad26.COV2.S COVID-19 vaccine or a placebo.

This chain links TRBV4-2 with TRBJ2-5, with D uncertain. The germline gives CDR1 LGHNA, CDR2 YNFKEQ. Trimming shortened V by 0 bases and J by 1 base, and 9 bases separated the two germline ends. The CDR3 contains 15 residues. The CDR3 DNA reads as TGTGCCAGCAGCCAAGAGTGGGCGCCCCAAGAGACCCAGTACTTC. This gives the protein CASSQEWAPQETQYF.

The chain joins TRBV9 to TRBJ2-1; possible D gene TRBD2, 5 bases. V was cut by 0 bases and J by 9 bases, with 10 bases left in between. Germline CDR1 SGDLS, CDR2 YYNGEE. CDR3 length equals 13 residues. DNA for the CDR3: TGTGCCAGCAGCGTAGAAGGACTGGCTGAGCAGTTCTTC. It is translated as CASSVEGLAEQFF.

The chain carries TRBV7-9 and TRBJ1-1, with 8 bases matching TRBD1. CDR1 and CDR2 (germline): SEHNR, FQNEAQ (reference sequence). The CDR3 is 14 amino acids. Trimming removed 3 bases from V and 5 bases from J; junction bases left unmatched: 5. This chain's CDR3 is CASSFQGAVTEAFF. CDR3 in DNA: TGTGCCAGCAGCTTCCAGGGGGCTGTTACTGAAGCTTTCTTT.

This clone was detected once. The chain links TRBV10-3 to TRBJ2-2; 14 bases fit TRBD2. CDR1 and CDR2 (germline): ENHRY, SYGVKD. Unmatched junction bases numbered 2, after V lost 8 bases and J lost 0 bases. The CDR3 is 16 residues long. As DNA, the CDR3 is TGTGCCATCGGACTAGCGGGAGGCCCGAACACCGGGGAGCTGTTTTTT. Translation gives CAIGLAGGPNTGELFF.

This clone was recorded only once. The chain employs TRBV5-1 and TRBJ2-2, with D tentatively TRBD2 (5 bases). V shed 4 bases and J shed 5 bases, with 12 bases lying between them. The CDR3 is made up of 14 amino acids. The germline V gene has CDR1 SGHRS and CDR2 YFSETQ. This CDR3 reads CASSIIEGTGELFF. The CDR3 DNA reads TGCGCCAGCAGCATAATTGAGGGTACCGGGGAGCTGTTTTTT.

V usage is TRBV4-2 and J usage is TRBJ1-5, with 10 positions matching TRBD1. CDR3 length: 16 residues. Germline trimming cut 3 bases from V and 0 bases from J; bases unmatched to any gene: 2. The germline CDR1 and CDR2 sequences are LGHNA and YNFKEQ. The CDR3 reads CASSQGQGTSNQPQHF. CDR3 in DNA: TGTGCCAGCAGCCAGGGACAGGGGACTAGCAATCAGCCCCAGCATTTT.

This rearrangement joins TRBV19 to TRBJ2-7; either TRBD1 or TRBD2 may fit D (6 bases each). The V gene's germline CDR1 is LNHDA and CDR2 SQIVND (reference sequence). The V and J ends lost 4 bases and 0 bases respectively, with 16 bases between them. The CDR3 has 16 residues. CDR3 in DNA: TGTGCCAGTAGTACGGCAGGGGCGGGGAGCTCCTACGAGCAGTACTTC. This codes for CASSTAGAGSSYEQYF.

This chain joins TRBV18 and TRBJ2-2; 9 bases are a match to TRBD1. The CDR3 runs 16 residues. With V trimmed by 7 bases and J by 7 bases, 13 bases remained unmatched. Per germline, CDR1 KGHSH and CDR2 LQKENI. CDR3 protein: CASLTGTGRSSGELFF. For the CDR3, the DNA is TGTGCCAGCTTGACCGGGACAGGGAGGAGTAGCGGGGAGCTGTTTTTT. The full variable domain, in which reference TRBV18 and TRBJ2-2 provide the parts outside the CDR3, is NAGVMQNPRHLVRRRGQEARLRCSPMKGHSHVYWYRQLPEEGLKFMVYLQKENIIDESGMPKERFSAEFPKEGPSILRIQQVVRGDSAAYFCASLTGTGRSSGELFFGEGSRLTVL.

Turning to this clone: The same CDR3 can be traced to other DNA sequences in this sample. The chain is built from TRBV7-2 and TRBJ2-3, with D perhaps being TRBD1 or TRBD2 (6 bases each). Germline V gives CDR1 SGHTA, CDR2 FQGNSA. The CDR3 is made up of 13 amino acids. Trimming left V 3 bases short and J 6 bases short, with 10 bases between. Here the CDR3 reads CASSLGGSDTQYF. The CDR3 DNA follows: TGTGCCAGCAGCTTGGGGGGCTCGGATACGCAGTATTTT.

There are a few counts of this clone. V gene TRBV6-1 combines with J gene TRBJ1-5; D gene ambiguous. Trimming took 3 bases from V and 2 from J, leaving 14 bases between them. Germline CDR1 and CDR2: MNHNS and SASEGT. The CDR3 runs 16 residues. The CDR3 region is CASSDSGYGGNQPQHF. The CDR3 nucleotides are TGTGCCAGCAGTGATTCCGGCTACGGGGGCAATCAGCCCCAGCATTTT.

The V gene is TRBV18, the J gene TRBJ1-5, with 10 bases matching TRBD1. Losses at the gene ends were 3 bases for V and 6 bases for J; bases not matched to a gene: 2. The CDR3 totals 14 residues. Germline lookup yields CDR1 KGHSH and CDR2 LQKENI. The CDR3 sequence: CASSPTGGSQPQHF. CDR3 nucleotides: TGTGCCAGCTCACCGACAGGGGGCAGTCAGCCCCAGCATTTT.

The rearrangement uses TRBV6-1 and TRBJ1-2; the D is unclear. Germline lookup yields CDR1 MNHNS and CDR2 SASEGT. V gave up 2 bases and J gave up 1 base, with 11 bases separating them. The CDR3 runs to 15 residues. The CDR3 protein is CASSEWGGLNYGYTF. The CDR3 nucleotides read TGTGCCAGCAGTGAATGGGGTGGGCTTAACTATGGCTACACCTTC.

This chain links TRBV11-2 with TRBJ2-5; 9 nucleotides agree with TRBD1. Germline CDR1 and CDR2: SGHAT and FQNNGV. The CDR3 covers 17 residues. V shed 1 base and J 4 bases; nucleotides not matched to a gene: 10. The CDR3 sequence is CASSLVGPGTGRETQYF. The CDR3 DNA reads as TGTGCCAGCAGCTTAGTCGGCCCAGGGACAGGGCGAGAGACCCAGTACTTC.